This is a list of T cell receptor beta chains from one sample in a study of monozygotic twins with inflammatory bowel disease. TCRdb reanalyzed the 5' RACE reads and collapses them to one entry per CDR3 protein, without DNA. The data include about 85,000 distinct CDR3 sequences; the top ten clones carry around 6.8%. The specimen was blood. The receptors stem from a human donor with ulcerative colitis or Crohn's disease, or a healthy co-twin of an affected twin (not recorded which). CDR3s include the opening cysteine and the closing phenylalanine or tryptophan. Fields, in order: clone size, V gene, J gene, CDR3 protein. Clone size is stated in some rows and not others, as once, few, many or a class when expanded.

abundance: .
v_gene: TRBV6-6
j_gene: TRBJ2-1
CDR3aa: CASSPNWVNNEQFF

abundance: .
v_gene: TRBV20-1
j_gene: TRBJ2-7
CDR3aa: CSAIRTGGEFKQYF

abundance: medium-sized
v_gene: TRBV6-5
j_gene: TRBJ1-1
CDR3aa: CASSHQGVAVPEAFF

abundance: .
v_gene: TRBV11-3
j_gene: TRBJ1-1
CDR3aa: CASSGGNEAFF

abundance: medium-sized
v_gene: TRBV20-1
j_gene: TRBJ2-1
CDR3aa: CSANKKFPGTSNREQFF

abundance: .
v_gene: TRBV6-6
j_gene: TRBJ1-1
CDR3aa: CASSLGKMNTEAFF

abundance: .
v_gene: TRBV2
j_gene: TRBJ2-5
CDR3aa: CASSNSGAGETQYF

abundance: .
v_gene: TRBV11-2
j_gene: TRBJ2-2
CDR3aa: CASSRSRDRGRGELFF

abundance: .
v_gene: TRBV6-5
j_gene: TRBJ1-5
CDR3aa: CASSSFTRGTGWQPQHF

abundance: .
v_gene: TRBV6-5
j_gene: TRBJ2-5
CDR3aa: CASSYSSGEETQYF

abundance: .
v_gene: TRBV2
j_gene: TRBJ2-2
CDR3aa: CASSETSGELFF

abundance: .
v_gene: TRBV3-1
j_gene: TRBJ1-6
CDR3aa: CASSQATGRGNSPLHF

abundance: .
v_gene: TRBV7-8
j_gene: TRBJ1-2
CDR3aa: CASSPQTGINYGYTF

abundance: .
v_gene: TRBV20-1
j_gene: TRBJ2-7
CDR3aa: CSAPRPSSYEQYF

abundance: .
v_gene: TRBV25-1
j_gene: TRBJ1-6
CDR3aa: CASSGTTRRSPLHF

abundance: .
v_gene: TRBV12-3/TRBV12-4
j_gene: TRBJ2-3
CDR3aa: CASSPGRAIADTQYF

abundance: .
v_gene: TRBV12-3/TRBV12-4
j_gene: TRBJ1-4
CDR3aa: CASSFREKLFF

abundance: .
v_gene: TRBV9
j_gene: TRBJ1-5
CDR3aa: CASSETATGLQPQHF

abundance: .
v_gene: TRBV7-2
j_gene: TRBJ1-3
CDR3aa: CASSLLARANGNTIYF